The TCR beta chain under discussion was sequenced for a study of T-cell reconstitution after alpha-beta-depleted transplantation in children. Turning to this clonotype: Its target is unknown.

This sample's TCRbeta library carried unique molecular identifier barcodes. TCRdb redid the calling of the PCR reads with MiXCR, one entry per CDR3 protein. The table records around 450,000 distinct CDR3 sequences, about 11% of them present only once. Looked up from germline, CDR1 is LNHDA and CDR2 is SQIVND (reference sequence). Between the trimmed V and J ends, which lost 1 base and 3 bases, there was a span of 9 bases. This CDR3 is built from 14 residues. Whole-study findings and limits: A year post-transplant, T-cell counts and diversity derived mostly from newly produced T cells. About two months after transplant, alpha-beta T cells reportedly came from several hundred expanded graft clones.

This chain links TRBV19 with TRBJ2-5; perhaps TRBD2 as D (5 bases). This TCR was sampled from a child aged 2 to 9 with inherited bone marrow failure, due to receive a stem cell transplant. Source: PBMCs, taken before TCRalphabeta/CD19-depleted stem cell transplant. CDR3 DNA sequence: TGTGCCAGTAGTATAGCAGCGGCAGAAGAGACCCAGTACTTC. Encoded protein: CASSIAAAEETQYF.